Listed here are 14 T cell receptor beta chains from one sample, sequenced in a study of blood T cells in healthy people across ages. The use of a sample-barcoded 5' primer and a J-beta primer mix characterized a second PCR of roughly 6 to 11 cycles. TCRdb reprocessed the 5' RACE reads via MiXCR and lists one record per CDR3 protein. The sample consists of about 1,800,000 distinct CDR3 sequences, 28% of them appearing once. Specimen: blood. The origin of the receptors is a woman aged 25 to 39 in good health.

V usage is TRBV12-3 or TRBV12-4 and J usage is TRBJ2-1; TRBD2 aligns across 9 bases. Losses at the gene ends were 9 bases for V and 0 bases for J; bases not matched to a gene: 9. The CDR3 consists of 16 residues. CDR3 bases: TGTGCCAGTAGACCTAGCGGGACTAGCTCCTACAATGAGCAGTTCTTC. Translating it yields CASRPSGTSSYNEQFF.

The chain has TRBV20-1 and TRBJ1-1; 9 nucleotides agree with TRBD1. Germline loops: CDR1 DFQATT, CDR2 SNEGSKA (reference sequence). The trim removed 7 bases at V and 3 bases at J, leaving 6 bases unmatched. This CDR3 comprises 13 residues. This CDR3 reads CSGGTGSHTEAFF. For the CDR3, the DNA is TGCAGTGGGGGGACAGGGTCGCACACTGAAGCTTTCTTT.

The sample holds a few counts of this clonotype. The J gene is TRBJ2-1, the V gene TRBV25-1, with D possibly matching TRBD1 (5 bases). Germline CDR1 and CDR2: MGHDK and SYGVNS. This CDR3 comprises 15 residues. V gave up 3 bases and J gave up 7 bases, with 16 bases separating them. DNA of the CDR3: TGTGCCAGCAGTGACCCGCGACAGTCATCGAATGAGCAGTTCTTC. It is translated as CASSDPRQSSNEQFF.

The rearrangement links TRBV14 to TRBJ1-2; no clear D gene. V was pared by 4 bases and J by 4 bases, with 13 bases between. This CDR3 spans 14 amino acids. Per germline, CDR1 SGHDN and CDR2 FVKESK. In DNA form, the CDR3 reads TGTGCCAGCAGCCCAGGACCCGGCGGCTATGGCTACACCTTC. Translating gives CASSPGPGGYGYTF. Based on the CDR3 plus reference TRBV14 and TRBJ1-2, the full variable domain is EAGVTQFPSHSVIEKGQTVTLRCDPISGHDNLYWYRRVMGKEIKFLLHFVKESKQDESGMPNNRFLAERTGGTYSTLKVQPAELEDSGVYFCASSPGPGGYGYTFGSGTRLTVV.

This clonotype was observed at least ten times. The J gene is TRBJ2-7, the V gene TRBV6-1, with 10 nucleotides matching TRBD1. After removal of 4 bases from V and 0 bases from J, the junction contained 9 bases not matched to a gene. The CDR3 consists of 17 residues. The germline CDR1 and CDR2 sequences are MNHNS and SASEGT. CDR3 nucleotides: TGTGCCAGCAGTGTACAGACAGGGGGCTGGAGCTCCTACGAGCAGTACTTC. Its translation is CASSVQTGGWSSYEQYF.

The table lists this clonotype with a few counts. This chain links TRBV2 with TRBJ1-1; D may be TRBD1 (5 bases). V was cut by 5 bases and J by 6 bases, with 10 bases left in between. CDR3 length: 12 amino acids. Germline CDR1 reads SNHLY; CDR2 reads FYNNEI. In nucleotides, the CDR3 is TGTGCCAGCAGTTCAGGGTCACCTGAAGCTTTCTTT. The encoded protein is CASSSGSPEAFF.

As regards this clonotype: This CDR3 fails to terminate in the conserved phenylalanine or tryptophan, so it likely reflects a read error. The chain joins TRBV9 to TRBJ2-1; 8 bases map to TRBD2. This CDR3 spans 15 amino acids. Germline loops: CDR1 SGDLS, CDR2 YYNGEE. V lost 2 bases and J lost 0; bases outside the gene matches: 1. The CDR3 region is CASSVLAGSYNEQFL. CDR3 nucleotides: TGTGCCAGCAGCGTCCTAGCGGGCTCCTACAATGAGCAGTTCTTA.

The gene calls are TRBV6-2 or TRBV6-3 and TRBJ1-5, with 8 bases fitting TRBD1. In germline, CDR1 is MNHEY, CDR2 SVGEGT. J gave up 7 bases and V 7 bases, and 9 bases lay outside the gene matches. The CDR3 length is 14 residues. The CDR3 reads CASNRGGQGQPQHF. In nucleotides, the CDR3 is TGTGCCAGCAACAGGGGGGGGCAGGGACAGCCCCAGCATTTT.

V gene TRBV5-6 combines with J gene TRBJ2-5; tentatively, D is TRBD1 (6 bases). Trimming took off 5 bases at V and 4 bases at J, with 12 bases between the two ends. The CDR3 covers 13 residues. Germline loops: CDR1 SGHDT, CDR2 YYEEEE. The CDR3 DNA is TGTGCCAGCAGGAGACAGGTTTTAGAGACCCAGTACTTC. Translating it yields CASRRQVLETQYF. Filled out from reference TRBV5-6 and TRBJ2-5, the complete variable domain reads DAGVTQSPTHLIKTRGQQVTLRCSPKSGHDTVSWYQQALGQGPQFIFQYYEEEERQRGNFPDRFSGHQFPNYSSELNVNALLLGDSALYLCASRRQVLETQYFGPGTRLLVL.

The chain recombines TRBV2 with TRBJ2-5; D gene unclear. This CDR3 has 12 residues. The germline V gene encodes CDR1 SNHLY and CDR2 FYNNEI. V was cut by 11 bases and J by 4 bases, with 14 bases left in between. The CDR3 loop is CAADGGSETQYF. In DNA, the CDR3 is TGTGCCGCCGACGGCGGTTCAGAGACCCAGTACTTC.

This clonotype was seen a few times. This CDR3 reads CASSFSSVSSTDTQYF. CDR3 bases: TGCGCCAGCAGCTTCTCCAGCGTCTCTAGCACAGATACGCAGTATTTT. The chain combines TRBV5-1 with TRBJ2-3, with D unclear. Trimming cost V 2 bases and J 0 bases, with 13 bases left between them. Germline assignment: CDR1 SGHRS and CDR2 YFSETQ. This CDR3 is built from 16 residues.

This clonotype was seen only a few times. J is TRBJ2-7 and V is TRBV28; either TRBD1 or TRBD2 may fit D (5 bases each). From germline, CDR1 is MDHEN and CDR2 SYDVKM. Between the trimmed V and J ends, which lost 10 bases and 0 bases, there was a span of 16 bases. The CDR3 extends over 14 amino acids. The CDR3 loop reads CATHGLGPSYEQYF. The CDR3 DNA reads TGTGCCACGCATGGTCTGGGACCCTCCTACGAGCAGTACTTC.

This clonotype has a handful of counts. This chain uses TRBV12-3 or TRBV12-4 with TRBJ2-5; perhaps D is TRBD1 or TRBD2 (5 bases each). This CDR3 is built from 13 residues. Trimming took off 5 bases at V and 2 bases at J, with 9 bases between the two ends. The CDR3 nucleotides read TGTGCCAGCAGTGTGGGGGAACAAGAGACCCAGTACTTC. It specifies CASSVGEQETQYF.

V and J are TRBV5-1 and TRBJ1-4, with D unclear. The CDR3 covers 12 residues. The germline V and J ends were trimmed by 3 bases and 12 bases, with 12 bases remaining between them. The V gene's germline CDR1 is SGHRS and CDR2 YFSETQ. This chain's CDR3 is CASSSEGLELFF. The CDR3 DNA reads TGCGCCAGCAGCTCGGAGGGATTGGAACTGTTTTTT.